Below, 22 T cell receptor beta chains from the same sample are listed, as sequenced in a study of graft-versus-host responses after intestinal transplantation. Assay used: immunoSEQ multiplex PCR; TCRdb lists only in-frame clones, some missing. The table has about 38,000 clones, roughly four fifths seen once. The sample was PBMCs, taken 1070 days after transplant. These receptors were collected from a human patient who received an intestinal transplant, so some T cells may come from the graft donor.

The rearrangement joins TRBV5-6 to TRBJ1-5, with TRBD1 as a possible D gene (6 bases). The V gene's germline CDR1 is SGHDT and CDR2 YYEEEE. The CDR3 covers 15 residues. Trimming removed 0 bases from V and 8 bases from J, with 15 bases in between. The CDR3 region has the DNA TGTGCCAGCAGCTTGGGTACAGGGCCCGGGGAGCCCCAGCATTTT. Encoded protein: CASSLGTGPGEPQHF.

V gene TRBV6-5 combines with J gene TRBJ1-1, with 7 bases matching TRBD1. J lost 2 bases, V lost 2 bases, and 5 bases had no gene match. CDR1 and CDR2 from the germline V gene are MNHEY and SVGAGI. There are 15 residues in the CDR3. The CDR3 DNA reads TGTGCCAGCAGTTACGGGACAGATATAAACACTGAAGCTTTCTTT. This gives the protein CASSYGTDINTEAFF.

V is TRBV6-1 and J is TRBJ2-3, with TRBD2 identical over 10 bases. Trimming cost V 6 bases and J 4 bases; bases outside gene matches: 7. The CDR3 extends over 15 amino acids. Germline CDR1 is MNHNS and CDR2 is SASEGT. CDR3 sequence: CASSGPSGRADTQYF. The CDR3 DNA is TGTGCCAGCAGCGGTCCTAGCGGGAGAGCAGATACGCAGTATTTT.

V gene TRBV7-8 combines with J gene TRBJ1-3; 8 nucleotides align to TRBD1. Trimming cost V 4 bases and J 4 bases; bases outside gene matches: 9. This CDR3 has 16 residues. The germline V gene encodes CDR1 SGHVS and CDR2 FQNEAQ. This CDR3 is CASSSHNRGSGNTIYF. Written as DNA, the CDR3 is TGTGCCAGCAGCTCGCATAACAGGGGGTCCGGAAACACCATATATTTT.

This clone was picked up one time. This chain uses TRBV5-1 with TRBJ2-1, with D perhaps TRBD1 (6 bases). CDR3 size: 17 residues. CDR1 SGHRS and CDR2 YFSETQ come from the germline V gene. Trimming pared 3 bases from V and 7 bases from J, leaving 23 bases between. The CDR3: CASSSPAGGGAVNEQFF. CDR3 bases: TGCGCCAGCAGCTCGCCGGCGGGTGGGGGCGCGGTAAATGAGCAGTTCTTC.

V and J are TRBV18 and TRBJ2-7; D uncertain. Germline V gives CDR1 KGHSH, CDR2 LQKENI. Trimming stripped 2 bases from V and 2 bases from J, with 7 bases between. The CDR3 covers 13 residues. The CDR3 DNA is TGTGCCAGCTCACCATCTTTAACCTACGAGCAGTACTTC. Its protein is CASSPSLTYEQYF.

This rearrangement joins TRBV5-6 to TRBJ2-2; D is unresolved. The CDR3 has 16 residues. Trimming took off 4 bases at V and 4 bases at J, with 17 bases between the two ends. Germline V gene sequence: CDR1 SGHDT, CDR2 YYEEEE. This chain's CDR3 is CASSPGSFERTGELFF. CDR3 nucleotide sequence: TGTGCCAGCAGCCCCGGATCTTTTGAACGCACCGGGGAGCTGTTTTTT.

DNA for the CDR3: TGCGCCAGCAGATATGCGGGGGGGGCCACAGATACGCAGTATTTT. Translation: CASRYAGGATDTQYF. The rearrangement uses TRBV5-1 and TRBJ2-3; 9 bases map to TRBD2. The CDR3 sequence is 15 residues long. After removal of 5 bases from V and 2 bases from J, the junction contained 6 bases not matched to a gene. The germline V gene has CDR1 SGHRS and CDR2 YFSETQ. The full variable domain, rest sourced from reference TRBV5-1 and TRBJ2-3, is KAGVTQTPRYLIKTRGQQVTLSCSPISGHRSVSWYQQTPGQGLQFLFEYFSETQRNKGNFPGRFSGRQFSNSRSEMNVSTLELGDSALYLCASRYAGGATDTQYFGPGTRLTVL.

The rearrangement uses TRBV29-1 and TRBJ2-7, with 7 positions matching TRBD1. With 5 bases clipped from V and 7 bases from J, the junction kept 5 bases outside the gene matches. The length of the CDR3 is 11 residues. The V gene's germline CDR1 is SQVTM and CDR2 ANQGSEA. The chain's CDR3 is CSVSGQAEQYF. CDR3 in DNA: TGCAGCGTTTCAGGACAGGCGGAGCAGTACTTC.

This chain links TRBV9 with TRBJ2-7, with a tentative D call TRBD1 (5 bases). This CDR3 spans 13 amino acids. V dropped 3 bases and J dropped 6 bases, with 13 bases sitting between them. Germline lookup yields CDR1 SGDLS and CDR2 YYNGEE. CDR3 sequence reads: CASSETPGAEQYF. CDR3 coding DNA: TGTGCCAGCAGCGAGACACCTGGGGCCGAGCAGTACTTC.

The V and J genes are TRBV5-4 and TRBJ2-7, with D perhaps matching TRBD2 (7 bases). V was cut by 4 bases and J by 0 bases, with 17 bases left in between. The CDR3 runs 16 residues. Looked up from germline, CDR1 is SGHNT and CDR2 is YYREEE (reference sequence). CDR3 DNA sequence: TGTGCCAGCAGCCAAGACATCGCGGGGGCCTCCTACGAGCAGTACTTC. The encoded protein is CASSQDIAGASYEQYF.

The rearrangement uses TRBV6-1 and TRBJ2-5; a possible D gene is TRBD2 (5 bases). With 1 base removed from V and 4 bases from J, the gap between germline ends came to 13 bases. Per the germline V gene, CDR1 is MNHNS and CDR2 is SASEGT. The CDR3 is made up of 15 amino acids. The CDR3 coding sequence is TGTGCCAGCAGTGAAGGCAGCGGAATAAGAGAGACCCAGTACTTC. Its translation: CASSEGSGIRETQYF.

The rearrangement uses TRBV5-1 and TRBJ2-2; unclear D gene. The CDR3 consists of 13 residues. Trimming stripped 6 bases from V and 5 bases from J, with 11 bases between. CDR1 is SGHRS and CDR2 is YFSETQ in the germline V gene. CDR3 region: CASKLLPTGELFF. In DNA form, the CDR3 reads TGCGCCAGCAAACTTCTACCGACCGGGGAGCTGTTTTTT.

Only a few counts were recorded for this clone. V is TRBV7-6 and J is TRBJ2-3; no clear D gene. Germline V CDR1 and CDR2: SGHVS, FNYEAQ. This CDR3 has 13 residues. The V end lost 0 bases, the J end lost 6 bases, and 7 bases lay between the germline ends. The CDR3 bases are TGTGCCAGCAGCTTAGCGTGGCTCGATACGCAGTATTTT. Residues: CASSLAWLDTQYF. The full variable domain, in which reference TRBV7-6 and TRBJ2-3 provide the parts outside the CDR3, is GAGVSQSPRYKVTKRGQDVALRCDPISGHVSLYWYRQALGQGPEFLTYFNYEAQQDKSGLPNDRFSAERPEGSISTLTIQRTEQRDSAMYRCASSLAWLDTQYFGPGTRLTVL.

This clone appeared once. This sequence joins TRBV6-5 and TRBJ2-7; 9 bases align to TRBD1. The CDR3 totals 14 residues. Germline CDR1 reads MNHEY; CDR2 reads SVGAGI. With V trimmed by 2 bases and J by 5 bases, 4 bases remained unmatched. In DNA form, the CDR3 reads TGTGCCAGCAGTTACCGGGACAGGGCTAACGAGCAGTACTTC. Translated, it gives CASSYRDRANEQYF.

The V and J genes are TRBV6-6 and TRBJ2-3; D gene uncertain. V gave up 4 bases and J gave up 1 base, with 6 bases separating them. The CDR3 is made up of 13 amino acids. Germline CDR1 MNHNY, CDR2 SVGAGI (reference sequence). The CDR3 loop reads CASSSAGTDTQYF. As DNA, the CDR3 is TGTGCCAGCAGTTCTGCGGGCACAGATACGCAGTATTTT.

In its sample, this clone was seen a few times. This sequence joins TRBV2 and TRBJ1-2; 7 nucleotides agree with TRBD1. The CDR3 contains 13 residues. With 6 bases clipped from V and 8 bases from J, the junction kept 9 bases outside the gene matches. CDR1 and CDR2 from the germline V gene are SNHLY and FYNNEI. CDR3 coding DNA: TGTGCCAGCAGAAGGGAGGGGGCGCAGGGCTACACCTTC. The encoded protein is CASRREGAQGYTF.

This chain uses TRBV6-5 with TRBJ1-5; D might be TRBD1 (5 bases). Germline-derived CDR1 and CDR2 are MNHEY and SVGAGI. The CDR3 length is 14 residues. Trimming left V 4 bases short and J 2 bases short, with 9 bases between. The CDR3: CASSSREGNQPQHF. CDR3 DNA: TGTGCCAGCAGTTCCAGGGAAGGCAATCAGCCCCAGCATTTT.

The chain employs TRBV28 and TRBJ2-1; D unresolved. Trimming removed 3 bases from V and 7 bases from J, with 1 base in between. CDR3 length: 10 residues. Germline CDR1 and CDR2: MDHEN and SYDVKM. The CDR3 spells CASSLNEQFF. DNA for the CDR3: TGTGCCAGCAGTTTGAATGAGCAGTTCTTC.

The chain joins TRBV6-1 to TRBJ2-3; TRBD2 matches at 10 bases. J lost 2 bases, V lost 10 bases, and 9 bases had no gene match. This CDR3 comprises 15 residues. Germline V gene lookup returns CDR1 MNHNS and CDR2 SASEGT. The CDR3 reads CATIIGLADTDTQYF. CDR3 bases: TGTGCCACCATAATAGGACTAGCGGACACAGATACGCAGTATTTT.

The chain joins TRBV5-4 to TRBJ2-7; D unclear. The CDR3 consists of 14 residues. Trimming shortened V by 1 base and J by 5 bases, and 13 bases separated the two germline ends. Germline V gene data show CDR1 as SGHNT and CDR2 as YYREEE (reference sequence). The CDR3 region is CASSLIGKGNEQYF. The CDR3 bases are TGTGCCAGCAGCTTGATTGGAAAGGGAAACGAGCAGTACTTC. The full variable domain, rest sourced from reference TRBV5-4 and TRBJ2-7, is ETGVTQSPTHLIKTRGQQVTLRCSSQSGHNTVSWYQQALGQGPQFIFQYYREEENGRGNFPPRFSGLQFPNYSSELNVNALELDDSALYLCASSLIGKGNEQYFGPGTRLTVT.

This chain connects TRBV5-1 to TRBJ2-3, with 7 nucleotides matching TRBD2. The CDR3 length is 17 residues. V dropped 4 bases and J dropped 6; count of bases not matched to a gene: 17. Germline lookup yields CDR1 SGHRS and CDR2 YFSETQ. The CDR3 DNA reads as TGCGCCAGCAGCCACAAAACCTCGGGGGGAGGAGGGGATACGCAGTATTTT. Protein product: CASSHKTSGGGGDTQYF.